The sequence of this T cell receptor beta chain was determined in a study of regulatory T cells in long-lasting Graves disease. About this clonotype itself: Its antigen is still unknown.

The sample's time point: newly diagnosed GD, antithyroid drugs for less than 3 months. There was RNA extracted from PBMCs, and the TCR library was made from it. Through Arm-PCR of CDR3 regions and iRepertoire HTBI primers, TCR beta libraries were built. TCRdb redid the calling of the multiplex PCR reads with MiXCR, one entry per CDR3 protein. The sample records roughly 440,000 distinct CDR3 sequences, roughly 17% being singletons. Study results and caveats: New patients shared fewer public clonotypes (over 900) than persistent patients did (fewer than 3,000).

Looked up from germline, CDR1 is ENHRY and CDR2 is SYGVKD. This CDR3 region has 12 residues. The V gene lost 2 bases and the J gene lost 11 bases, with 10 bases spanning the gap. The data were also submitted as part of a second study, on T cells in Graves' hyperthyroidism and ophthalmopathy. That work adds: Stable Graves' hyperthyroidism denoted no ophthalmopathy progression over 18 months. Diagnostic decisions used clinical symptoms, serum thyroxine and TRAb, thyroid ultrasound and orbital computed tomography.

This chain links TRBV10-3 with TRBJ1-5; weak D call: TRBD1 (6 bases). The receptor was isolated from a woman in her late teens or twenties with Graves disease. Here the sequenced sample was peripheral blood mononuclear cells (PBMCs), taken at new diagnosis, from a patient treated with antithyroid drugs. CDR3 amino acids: CAISEPDSSQHF. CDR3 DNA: TGTGCCATCAGTGAGCCGGACAGTTCCCAGCATTTT.